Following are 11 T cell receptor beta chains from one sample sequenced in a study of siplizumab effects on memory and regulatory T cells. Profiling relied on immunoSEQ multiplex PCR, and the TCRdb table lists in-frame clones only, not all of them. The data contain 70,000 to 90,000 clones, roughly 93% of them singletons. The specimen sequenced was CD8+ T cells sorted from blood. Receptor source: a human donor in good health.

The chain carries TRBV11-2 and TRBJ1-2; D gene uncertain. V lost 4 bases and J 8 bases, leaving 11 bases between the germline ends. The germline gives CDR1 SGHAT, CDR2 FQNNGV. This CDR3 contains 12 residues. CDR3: CASSSGWGGYTF. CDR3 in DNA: TGTGCCAGCAGCTCTGGGTGGGGAGGCTACACCTTC.

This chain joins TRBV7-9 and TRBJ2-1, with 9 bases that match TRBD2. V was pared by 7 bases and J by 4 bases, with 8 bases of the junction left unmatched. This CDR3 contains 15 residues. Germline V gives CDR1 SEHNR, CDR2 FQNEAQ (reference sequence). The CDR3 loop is CASITPGLAYNEQFF. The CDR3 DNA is TGTGCCAGCATCACACCGGGACTAGCTTACAATGAGCAGTTCTTC.

CDR3: CASSLIRINEKLFF. For the CDR3, the DNA is TGTGCCAGCAGCCTCATACGAATTAATGAAAAACTGTTTTTT. The chain recombines TRBV28 with TRBJ1-4; D unclear. The CDR3 length is 14 residues. V shed 6 bases and J shed 4 bases, with 12 bases lying between them. Germline V gives CDR1 MDHEN, CDR2 SYDVKM.

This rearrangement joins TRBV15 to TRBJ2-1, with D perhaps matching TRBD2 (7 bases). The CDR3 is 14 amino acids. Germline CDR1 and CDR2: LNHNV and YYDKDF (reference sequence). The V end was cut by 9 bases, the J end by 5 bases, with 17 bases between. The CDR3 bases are TGTGCCACGAAAGCGGGGACATCAAACAATGAGCAGTTCTTC. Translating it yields CATKAGTSNNEQFF.

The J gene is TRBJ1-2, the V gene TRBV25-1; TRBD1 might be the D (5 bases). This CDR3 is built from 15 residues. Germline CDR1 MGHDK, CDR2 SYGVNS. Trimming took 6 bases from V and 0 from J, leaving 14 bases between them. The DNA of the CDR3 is TGTGCCAGCAGGGACACGCAAACCCCTAACTATGGCTACACCTTC. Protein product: CASRDTQTPNYGYTF.

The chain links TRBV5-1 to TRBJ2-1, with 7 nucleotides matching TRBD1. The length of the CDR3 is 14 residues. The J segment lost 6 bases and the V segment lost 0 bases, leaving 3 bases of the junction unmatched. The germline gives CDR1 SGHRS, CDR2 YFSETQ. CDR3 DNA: TGCGCCAGCAGCTTGGGACAGGGTGTCAATGAGCAGTTCTTC. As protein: CASSLGQGVNEQFF.

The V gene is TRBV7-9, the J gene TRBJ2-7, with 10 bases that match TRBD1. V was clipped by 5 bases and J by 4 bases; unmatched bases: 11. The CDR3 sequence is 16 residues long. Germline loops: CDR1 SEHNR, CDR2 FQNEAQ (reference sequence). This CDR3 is CASSQPSGTGEYEQYF. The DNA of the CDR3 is TGTGCCAGCAGCCAACCCTCCGGGACAGGGGAATACGAGCAGTACTTC.

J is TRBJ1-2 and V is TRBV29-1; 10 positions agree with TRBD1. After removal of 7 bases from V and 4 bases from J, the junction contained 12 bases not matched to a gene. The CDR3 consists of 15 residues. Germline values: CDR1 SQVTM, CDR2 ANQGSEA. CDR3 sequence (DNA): TGCAGCGACACATCACGGGACAGGGGACCCTATGGCTACACCTTC. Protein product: CSDTSRDRGPYGYTF. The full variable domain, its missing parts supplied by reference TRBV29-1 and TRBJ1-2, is SAVISQKPSRDICQRGTSLTIQCQVDSQVTMMFWYRQQPGQSLTLIATANQGSEATYESGFVIDKFPISRPNLTFSTLTVSNMSPEDSSIYLCSDTSRDRGPYGYTFGSGTRLTVV.

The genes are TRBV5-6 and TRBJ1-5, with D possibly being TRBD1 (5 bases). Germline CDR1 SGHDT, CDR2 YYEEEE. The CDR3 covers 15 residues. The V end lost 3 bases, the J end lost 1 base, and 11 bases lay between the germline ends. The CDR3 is CASSSNRRSNQPQHF. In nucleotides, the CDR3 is TGTGCCAGCAGCTCCAACAGGAGGAGCAATCAGCCCCAGCATTTT.

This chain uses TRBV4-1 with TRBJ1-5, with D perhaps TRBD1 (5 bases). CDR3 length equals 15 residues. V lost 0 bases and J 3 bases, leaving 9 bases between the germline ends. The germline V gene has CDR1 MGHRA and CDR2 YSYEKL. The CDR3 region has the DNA TGCGCCAGCAGCCAAGAAGGGACTACCAATCAGCCCCAGCATTTT. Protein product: CASSQEGTTNQPQHF.

The CDR3 region has the DNA TGTGCCAGCAGTTACTTGGGGTTAACCCAGTACTTC. This translates into CASSYLGLTQYF. This chain connects TRBV6-6 to TRBJ2-5; no definite D call. This CDR3 contains 12 residues. CDR1 MNHNY and CDR2 SVGAGI come from the germline V gene (reference sequence). Trimming pared 1 base from V and 8 bases from J, leaving 8 bases between.